These 32 T cell receptor beta chains share one sample of origin, sequenced in a study of control samples from healthy donors and cancer patients. Clones were sequenced by immunoSEQ multiplex PCR, and TCRdb holds only the in-frame ones, with some missing. This repertoire shows roughly 160,000 clones, around 94% found once; its top ten account for 14%. Sequenced material: PBMCs. All receptors come from a man aged 55 to 69 with colorectal cancer.

This rearrangement joins TRBV5-1 to TRBJ2-5; TRBD2 aligns across 11 bases. Germline V gene sequence: CDR1 SGHRS, CDR2 YFSETQ. With V trimmed by 2 bases and J by 3 bases, 6 bases remained unmatched. The CDR3 runs to 16 residues. The DNA of the CDR3 is TGCGCCAGCAGCTTCAATAGCGGGGGGGTAAAAGAGACCCAGTACTTC. Its translation is CASSFNSGGVKETQYF.

This chain connects TRBV10-3 to TRBJ1-1; TRBD1 matches 12 bases. The CDR3 totals 15 residues. V was pared by 6 bases and J by 5 bases, with 7 bases of the junction left unmatched. Germline values: CDR1 ENHRY, CDR2 SYGVKD. The chain's CDR3 is CAIRPGQGARTEAFF. CDR3 bases: TGTGCCATCAGGCCGGGACAGGGGGCCAGAACTGAAGCTTTCTTT.

The chain links TRBV19 to TRBJ2-3; the D gene is possibly TRBD1 (5 bases). Germline-derived CDR1 and CDR2 are LNHDA and SQIVND (reference sequence). Trimming took off 8 bases at V and 1 base at J, with 13 bases between the two ends. There are 14 residues in the CDR3. CDR3 amino acids: CASAQGYGTDTQYF. The CDR3 DNA sequence: TGTGCCAGTGCTCAGGGATACGGCACAGATACGCAGTATTTT.

The CDR3 here is CASSFSTGGKDEQYF. The DNA of the CDR3 is TGTGCCAGCAGTTTCTCGACAGGGGGCAAGGACGAGCAGTACTTC. The chain has TRBV27 and TRBJ2-7; TRBD1 aligns across 10 bases. The CDR3 totals 15 residues. Looked up from germline, CDR1 is MNHEY and CDR2 is SMNVEV (reference sequence). The trim removed 3 bases at V and 5 bases at J, leaving 7 bases unmatched.

A remark on this clone: The junction departs from the called germline gene at one end, perhaps through a read error. The chain employs TRBV4-1 and TRBJ1-4, with D possibly being TRBD1 (5 bases). Germline loops: CDR1 MGHRA, CDR2 YSYEKL. The CDR3 has 15 amino acids. The CDR3 DNA sequence: TGCGCCAGCAGCCAAGTTATGGGTGACGGGGGAAAAACTGTTTTT. As protein: CASSQVMGDGGKTVF.

The chain carries TRBV4-3 and TRBJ1-1, with 8 bases identical to TRBD1. This CDR3 contains 12 residues. V dropped 4 bases and J dropped 10; count of bases not matched to a gene: 5. Looked up from germline, CDR1 is LGHNA and CDR2 is YSLEER. This CDR3 is CASSRGQGPAFF. CDR3 DNA sequence: TGCGCCAGCAGCCGCGGACAGGGACCAGCTTTCTTT.

The chain has TRBV6-2 or TRBV6-3 and TRBJ1-1, with 7 positions matching TRBD1. V lost 5 bases to trimming and J lost 4 bases; unmatched junction nucleotides: 16. Germline loops: CDR1 MNHEY, CDR2 SVGEGT. The CDR3 spans 17 residues. CDR3 DNA: TGTGCCAGCAGTCCCCGGGGAGGGGGCGCAGGGTCCACTGAAGCTTTCTTT. The encoded protein is CASSPRGGGAGSTEAFF.

As to this clone: The same CDR3 arises from other DNA sequences in this sample as well. The chain uses TRBV3-1 (or the pseudogene TRBV3-2) and TRBJ2-6; D unresolved. Trimming stripped 1 base from V and 2 bases from J, with 0 bases between. The CDR3 contains 13 residues. Per germline, CDR1 LGHDT and CDR2 YNNKEL (reference sequence). The chain's CDR3 is CASSQAGANVLTF. DNA for the CDR3: TGTGCCAGCAGCCAAGCTGGGGCCAACGTCCTGACTTTC.

The chain is built from TRBV19 and TRBJ2-1; no definite D call. This CDR3 is 13 amino acids long. CDR1 LNHDA and CDR2 SQIVND come from the germline V gene (reference sequence). V lost 2 bases and J 8 bases, leaving 10 bases between the germline ends. The CDR3 DNA sequence: TGTGCCAGTAGTATAAGGCATTTTTATGAGCAGTTCTTC. Its translation is CASSIRHFYEQFF.

V gene TRBV2 combines with J gene TRBJ2-2; the match to TRBD2 covers 9 bases. The CDR3 runs to 15 residues. Germline CDR1 SNHLY, CDR2 FYNNEI. The V segment lost 6 bases and the J segment 3 bases; nucleotides outside the gene matches: 5. CDR3 bases: TGTGCCAGCAGCCCCGGGACTAGCTACACCGGGGAGCTGTTTTTT. This codes for CASSPGTSYTGELFF.

The V and J genes are TRBV25-1 and TRBJ2-7; D might be TRBD2 (5 bases). The CDR3 is 13 residues long. Germline V CDR1 and CDR2: MGHDK, SYGVNS. Trimming left V 6 bases short and J 2 bases short, with 11 bases between. The CDR3 is CASRDSGAYEQYF. The CDR3, as DNA: TGTGCCAGCAGGGACTCTGGGGCCTACGAGCAGTACTTC.

V and J are TRBV30 and TRBJ2-1; no clear D. The CDR3 is 11 amino acids. Looked up from germline, CDR1 is GTSNPN and CDR2 is SVGIG (reference sequence). V lost 3 bases and J lost 10, with 10 bases in between. The CDR3 loop reads CAWSVALEQFF. DNA of the CDR3: TGTGCCTGGAGCGTAGCCCTAGAGCAGTTCTTC.

For the CDR3, the DNA is TGTGCCAGCAGTGAAAGGGGGACAGATACGCAGTATTTT. Translated: CASSERGTDTQYF. This chain joins TRBV6-1 and TRBJ2-3; D is possibly TRBD1 (6 bases). Germline loops: CDR1 MNHNS, CDR2 SASEGT. CDR3 size: 13 residues. Trimming removed 2 bases from V and 3 bases from J, with 6 bases in between.

This chain links TRBV28 with TRBJ2-7; D gene ambiguous. V was shortened by 3 bases and J by 1 base, with 4 bases between the two germline ends. Germline V gives CDR1 MDHEN, CDR2 SYDVKM. This CDR3 contains 12 residues. The CDR3 DNA is TGTGCCAGCAGTTTGACATCCTACGAGCAGTACTTC. Its translation: CASSLTSYEQYF.

The chain couples TRBV3-1 (or the pseudogene TRBV3-2) to TRBJ2-1; weak D call: TRBD1 (6 bases). Germline V lookup: CDR1 LGHDT, CDR2 YNNKEL (reference sequence). The ends were cut back, 3 bases at V and 10 bases at J, with 10 bases in the middle. This CDR3 has 12 residues. In DNA, the CDR3 is TGTGCCAGCAGCCAGCCCGGGACAGAGCAGTTCTTC. Protein: CASSQPGTEQFF.

The V call is TRBV19, the J call TRBJ2-1, with TRBD1 matching 9 bases. The junction had 14 bases not matched to a gene; V was cut back by 5 bases and J by 9 bases. The CDR3 has 16 amino acids. Germline CDR1 and CDR2: LNHDA and SQIVND (reference sequence). CDR3 nucleotides: TGTGCCAGTAGTGATCCGGGACAGGGATTGGGGGGTGAGCAGTTCTTC. The encoded protein is CASSDPGQGLGGEQFF.

V usage is TRBV3-1 (or the pseudogene TRBV3-2) and J usage is TRBJ1-4; the D is unclear. This CDR3 has 10 residues. Trimming took off 9 bases at V and 8 bases at J, with 7 bases between the two ends. Germline V gives CDR1 LGHDT, CDR2 YNNKEL (reference sequence). The DNA of the CDR3 is TGTGCCAGGCCGGGAGAAAAACTGTTTTTT. Protein product: CARPGEKLFF.

J is TRBJ2-1 and V is TRBV25-1; 14 bases are shared with TRBD2. Germline V CDR1 and CDR2: MGHDK, SYGVNS. This CDR3 contains 13 residues. Trimming took 2 bases from V and 15 from J; bases not matched to a gene: 3. The CDR3 protein is CASSERLAGGRFF. The CDR3 DNA reads TGTGCCAGCAGTGAACGACTAGCGGGGGGGCGGTTCTTC.

J is TRBJ2-7 and V is TRBV24-1; the match to TRBD2 covers 14 bases. The CDR3 loop spans 15 amino acids. Trimming took 3 bases from V and 5 from J; bases not matched to a gene: 2. The germline V gene encodes CDR1 KGHDR and CDR2 SFDVKD. CDR3 nucleotides: TGTGCCACCAGTGATCCGGGACTAGCGGGGGACGAGCAGTACTTC. Translated: CATSDPGLAGDEQYF.

For the CDR3, the DNA is TGTGCCAGCAGTGGGACAGGGAACGAGCAGTACTTC. Its protein is CASSGTGNEQYF. The chain carries TRBV2 and TRBJ2-7; 8 positions agree with TRBD1. Trimming cost V 4 bases and J 5 bases; bases outside gene matches: 1. The CDR3 runs to 12 residues. The germline gives CDR1 SNHLY, CDR2 FYNNEI.

The chain couples TRBV6-6 to TRBJ1-1; TRBD1 aligns across 8 bases. With 4 bases clipped from V and 2 bases from J, the junction kept 6 bases outside the gene matches. Germline V gives CDR1 MNHNY, CDR2 SVGAGI (reference sequence). This CDR3 has 15 residues. The CDR3 reads CASSWDDRGNTEAFF. Here the CDR3 DNA reads TGTGCCAGCAGTTGGGACGACAGGGGAAACACTGAAGCTTTCTTT.

The chain uses TRBV7-6 and TRBJ1-1; no clear D gene. The CDR3 is 15 amino acids. V gave up 1 base and J gave up 0 bases, with 9 bases separating them. Per germline, CDR1 SGHVS and CDR2 FNYEAQ. CDR3 loop: CASSLDSSVNTEAFF. The CDR3 bases are TGTGCCAGCAGCTTAGACTCCAGCGTGAACACTGAAGCTTTCTTT.

The V call is TRBV27, the J call TRBJ1-2, with D hard to call. The CDR3 extends over 13 amino acids. Germline CDR1 and CDR2: MNHEY and SMNVEV (reference sequence). V gave up 8 bases and J gave up 3 bases, with 13 bases separating them. The chain's CDR3 is CASGPDNHYGYTF. CDR3 in DNA: TGTGCCAGCGGGCCGGATAACCACTATGGCTACACCTTC.

This clone is a singleton in its sample. The chain uses TRBV19 and TRBJ1-6, with 7 bases that match TRBD1. The CDR3 contains 14 residues. Germline assignment: CDR1 LNHDA and CDR2 SQIVND (reference sequence). J lost 7 bases, V lost 6 bases, and 6 bases had no gene match. This chain's CDR3 is CASRPGQRNSPLHF. The CDR3 DNA reads TGTGCCAGTAGGCCGGGACAGCGGAATTCACCCCTCCACTTT.

The rearrangement joins TRBV4-1 to TRBJ1-1; possible D gene TRBD1, 6 bases. This CDR3 has 15 residues. V was shortened by 4 bases and J by 7 bases, with 19 bases between the two germline ends. Germline CDR1 MGHRA, CDR2 YSYEKL. This CDR3 is CASSLTGFGGVEAFF. CDR3 sequence (DNA): TGCGCCAGCAGCCTGACAGGATTCGGTGGTGTTGAAGCTTTCTTT.

This clone occurred once. V usage is TRBV7-2 and J usage is TRBJ2-7; 9 bases are a match to TRBD1. Germline lookup yields CDR1 SGHTA and CDR2 FQGNSA. V dropped 0 bases and J dropped 1; count of bases not matched to a gene: 1. The CDR3 contains 15 residues. In nucleotides, the CDR3 is TGTGCCAGCAGCTTAGCCGGGACAGGGTCCTACGAGCAGTACTTC. It yields the protein CASSLAGTGSYEQYF.

This sequence joins TRBV7-9 and TRBJ2-1, with unresolved D. This CDR3 has 15 residues. The germline CDR1 and CDR2 sequences are SEHNR and FQNEAQ (reference sequence). Trimming shortened V by 1 base and J by 3 bases, and 10 bases separated the two germline ends. In DNA, the CDR3 is TGTGCCAGCAGCTTAGTGGGGAACTTCTACAATGAGCAGTTCTTC. It is translated as CASSLVGNFYNEQFF.

V and J are TRBV20-1 and TRBJ1-2, with D hard to call. This CDR3 comprises 10 residues. The V gene's germline CDR1 is DFQATT and CDR2 SNEGSKA (reference sequence). Trimming took off 7 bases at V and 3 bases at J, with 6 bases between the two ends. The CDR3 spells CSVSDYGYTF. CDR3 in DNA: TGCAGTGTTTCGGACTATGGCTACACCTTC.

The sample holds a few counts of this clone. The chain recombines TRBV4-2 with TRBJ2-3; 13 bases align to TRBD2. Germline loops: CDR1 LGHNA, CDR2 YNFKEQ. V shed 4 bases, J shed 6 bases, and the junction held 10 bases outside the gene matches. The CDR3 runs to 17 residues. Here the CDR3 reads CASSPQLAGGPSDTQYF. As DNA, the CDR3 is TGTGCCAGCAGCCCTCAACTAGCGGGGGGGCCTAGCGATACGCAGTATTTT.

V gene TRBV28 combines with J gene TRBJ1-1; the D is unclear. The germline V gene has CDR1 MDHEN and CDR2 SYDVKM. The V and J ends lost 3 bases and 11 bases respectively, with 10 bases between them. This CDR3 is 11 amino acids long. The CDR3: CASSFFGRAFF. The CDR3 region has the DNA TGTGCCAGCAGTTTTTTTGGAAGGGCTTTCTTT.

This clone has only one observation. The rearrangement joins TRBV7-2 to TRBJ1-1; the D is unclear. Trimming took off 5 bases at V and 7 bases at J, with 14 bases between the two ends. Per germline, CDR1 SGHTA and CDR2 FQGNSA. CDR3 length equals 13 residues. The CDR3 coding sequence is TGTGCCAGCAGCCGCCTCGGGAGCGGTGAAGCTTTCTTT. Its protein is CASSRLGSGEAFF.

V and J are TRBV6-2 or TRBV6-3 and TRBJ1-2; D is undetermined. CDR3 length equals 16 residues. V dropped 4 bases and J dropped 0 bases, with 15 bases sitting between them. Per the germline V gene, CDR1 is MNHEY and CDR2 is SVGEGT. For the CDR3, the DNA is TGTGCCAGCAGTTCAACCTGGACGGATTCTAACTATGGCTACACCTTC. It yields the protein CASSSTWTDSNYGYTF.